This T cell receptor (beta chain) appears in the sequencing data of a study of post-analysis software for immune sequencing data (dated by TCRdb to between 2014 and 2017). Background for the entire study: Disease courses on record covered relapsing-remitting, secondary progressive and progressive-relapsing multiple sclerosis, though some patients had no subtype annotation. Patient repertoires were compared against 11 previously published healthy control repertoires from donors aged roughly 6 to 25 years. A subset of samples was prepared in parallel using single-end sample barcoding, then pooled and co-amplified after Illumina adapter ligation. Results and caveats for the whole study, not just this receptor: The control group was slightly older than the multiple sclerosis patient group. Direct clustering with F measure showed strong co-clustering of samples prepared in the same batch, prompting a batch-effect correction. Multiple sclerosis patients had significantly lower normalized Chao1 diversity than controls, a result that suggests substantial peripheral T-cell clonal expansion.

To demonstrate the VDJtools post-analysis software, TCR beta repertoires were profiled from the peripheral blood of more than ten young patients with multiple sclerosis. The multiple sclerosis patients were children and adolescents between roughly 6 and 17 years of age. The library was prepared using PCR. TCRdb lists the instrument as Illumina HiSeq 2500. Unique molecular identifiers were incorporated into TCR beta cDNA libraries to reduce PCR and sequencing biases. Per 1 to 10 million input T cells, 500,000 or so cDNA molecules were obtained, such that each molecule approximated one T cell. Patient libraries were prepared and sequenced with the same protocol used for the earlier healthy control dataset. Within a given batch, samples were prepared together, multiplexed and sequenced on the same HiSeq lane. The authors processed their data as follows. Raw barcoded reads were processed with MIGEC, and single-read molecular identifier groups were discarded before consensus assembly and CDR3 extraction. VDJtools was used for post-analysis of the clonotype tables, with diversity normalized by down-sampling every dataset to the smallest sample size. To correct batch-related cross-sample contamination, repertoire overlap clustering matched CDR3 amino acid sequences but not nucleotide sequences. TCRdb applied fastp at Q25 and MiXCR to the public reads, then kept only in-frame beta chains. Entries that share a CDR3 protein sequence are merged under the most common genes and DNA. None of the V and J calls come from the authors' own analysis; TCRdb made them. A total of about 770,000 distinct CDR3 sequences appear in this sample, around 46% of them only once. The ten largest account for 4.9% of the sample.

In regard to this clonotype: The antigen it binds to is not known. Qualities for individual bases were not recorded, and no much larger clone is one base off.

The sequencing sample was made of blood. The clonotype comes from a girl aged 5-17 years with multiple sclerosis.

For the CDR3, the sequence is CASSQVTETTYEQYF. The DNA is TGCGCCAGCAGCCAAGTCACTGAAACCACCTACGAGCAGTACTTC. The rearranged segments are TRBV4-1 and TRBJ2-7, with the D gene not clear enough to name. V sheds 1 base and J sheds 2 bases, leaving 12 bases between their ends. CDR1 and CDR2 are drawn from the germline V gene: MGHRA, YSYEKL. Counted from cysteine to phenylalanine, this CDR3 has 15 amino acids. The sequence is cut down to CDR3 DNA, 45 bases in frame from base 1.